Shown below are 16 T cell receptor beta chains from a single sample sequenced in a study of blood T cell repertoires in COVID-19. This table comes from immunoSEQ multiplex PCR, and its TCRdb copy is limited to in-frame clones, with some not included. Counted here are roughly 70,000 clones, 80% to 90% occurring once; the ten biggest clones make up less than 7.5%. The sample consisted of peripheral blood. These receptor sequences come from a woman aged 80 or over with active COVID-19.

The rearrangement uses TRBV18 and TRBJ2-7, with 8 bases fitting TRBD2. This CDR3 comprises 14 residues. Germline lookup yields CDR1 KGHSH and CDR2 LQKENI. V was pared by 6 bases and J by 6 bases, with 10 bases of the junction left unmatched. This CDR3 reads CASSPTGGGREQYF. The CDR3, as DNA: TGTGCCAGCTCGCCTACGGGGGGGGGCCGCGAGCAGTACTTC.

The chain combines TRBV28 with TRBJ1-3, with a possible D match to TRBD1 (5 bases). Trimming took 6 bases from V and 8 from J, leaving 20 bases between them. Germline loops: CDR1 MDHEN, CDR2 SYDVKM. The CDR3 runs 15 residues. For the CDR3, the DNA is TGTGCCAGCAGAGACAGCCAACTCTGGAAATACACCATATATTTT. It codes for CASRDSQLWKYTIYF.

The chain uses TRBV27 and TRBJ1-4; 9 nucleotides align to TRBD1. This CDR3 is built from 13 residues. Trimming at V came to 6 bases and at J to 7 bases, leaving 3 bases not matched to a gene. The germline gives CDR1 MNHEY, CDR2 SMNVEV (reference sequence). CDR3 residues: CASRLTGGEKLFF. CDR3 nucleotides: TGTGCCAGCAGACTGACAGGGGGTGAAAAACTGTTTTTT.

This CDR3 reads CSASRPGRGTEAFF. The CDR3 DNA reads as TGCAGTGCTAGTCGGCCGGGGAGGGGCACTGAAGCTTTCTTT. The chain employs TRBV20-1 and TRBJ1-1, with D possibly TRBD1 on 5 matching bases. Germline CDR1 DFQATT, CDR2 SNEGSKA (reference sequence). CDR3 length: 14 residues. Trimming pared 3 bases from V and 4 bases from J, leaving 15 bases between.

The CDR3 region is CASSLSGTAQETQYF. The CDR3 DNA reads TGCGCCAGCAGCTTGTCTGGGACAGCCCAAGAGACCCAGTACTTC. The chain joins TRBV5-1 to TRBJ2-5, with 7 positions matching TRBD1. The junction had 4 bases not matched to a gene; V was cut back by 1 base and J by 1 base. The V gene's germline CDR1 is SGHRS and CDR2 YFSETQ. The CDR3 consists of 15 residues.

By frequency in the sample, this clone is medium-sized. The CDR3 here is CASSQDGGFYSGNTIYF. The CDR3 coding sequence is TGCGCCAGCAGCCAAGATGGGGGGTTTTACTCTGGAAACACCATATATTTT. The chain carries TRBV4-3 and TRBJ1-3; D may be TRBD1 (5 bases). There are 17 residues in the CDR3. Germline V gives CDR1 LGHNA, CDR2 YSLEER. The V end lost 0 bases, the J end lost 0 bases, and 12 bases lay between the germline ends.

The chain is built from TRBV27 and TRBJ1-6; D is uncertain. The CDR3 contains 15 residues. The germline V gene encodes CDR1 MNHEY and CDR2 SMNVEV (reference sequence). With 5 bases removed from V and 0 bases from J, the gap between germline ends came to 8 bases. The CDR3 reads CASSDRSSYNSPLHF. The CDR3 region has the DNA TGTGCCAGCAGTGACCGGAGCTCCTATAATTCACCCCTCCACTTT.

In this sample, this clone turned up once. J is TRBJ2-1 and V is TRBV7-9; 11 positions agree with TRBD2. Germline V gene lookup returns CDR1 SEHNR and CDR2 FQNEAQ (reference sequence). V lost 4 bases, J lost 10 bases, and 3 bases stayed unmatched. The CDR3 runs 13 residues. The DNA of the CDR3 is TGTGCCAGCAGCTACCTAGCGGGAGGCGAGCAGTTCTTC. This gives the protein CASSYLAGGEQFF.

The CDR3 reads CASSALAAYQETQYF. Written as DNA, the CDR3 is TGTGCCAGCAGCGCTTTAGCGGCGTACCAAGAGACCCAGTACTTC. The chain employs TRBV6-2 or TRBV6-3 and TRBJ2-5, with D perhaps matching TRBD2 (6 bases). CDR3 length: 15 residues. V was trimmed by 6 bases and J by 0 bases, leaving 14 bases between them. CDR1 is MNHEY and CDR2 is SVGEGT in the germline V gene.

The V gene is TRBV9, the J gene TRBJ1-4; TRBD1 matches 7 bases. Germline V gene data show CDR1 as SGDLS and CDR2 as YYNGEE. V lost 0 bases to trimming and J lost 7 bases; unmatched junction nucleotides: 6. The CDR3 sequence is 15 residues long. As DNA, the CDR3 is TGTGCCAGCAGCGTAGGCCCACAGGGGTTTGAAAAACTGTTTTTT. It encodes CASSVGPQGFEKLFF.

The CDR3 reads CASTSVSGRAGTGELFF. CDR3 coding DNA: TGTGCCAGTACCTCCGTGAGCGGGAGGGCCGGCACCGGGGAGCTGTTTTTT. The rearrangement joins TRBV19 to TRBJ2-2, with TRBD2 identical over 10 bases. Germline-derived CDR1 and CDR2 are LNHDA and SQIVND (reference sequence). The trim removed 7 bases at V and 4 bases at J, leaving 12 bases unmatched. The CDR3 extends over 17 amino acids.

The CDR3 DNA sequence: TGCGGAGTTTTTAGGAATGAGCAGTTCTTC. Residues: CGVFRNEQFF. The gene calls are TRBV20-1 and TRBJ2-1; the D is unclear. This CDR3 is built from 10 residues. Looked up from germline, CDR1 is DFQATT and CDR2 is SNEGSKA (reference sequence).

DNA of the CDR3: TGTGCCAGCAGCCCGTACCTTCTGGGGAGTGAGCAGTTCTTC. Its protein is CASSPYLLGSEQFF. The chain carries TRBV4-2 and TRBJ2-1; maybe TRBD2 (5 bases). This CDR3 has 14 residues. Trimming left V 4 bases short and J 9 bases short, with 16 bases between. The germline gives CDR1 LGHNA, CDR2 YNFKEQ.

The genes are TRBV6-5 and TRBJ2-2; D uncertain. The germline V gene encodes CDR1 MNHEY and CDR2 SVGAGI. This CDR3 has 14 residues. With 4 bases removed from V and 3 bases from J, the gap between germline ends came to 9 bases. CDR3 region: CASSFEGDTGELFF. CDR3 DNA: TGTGCCAGCAGTTTTGAAGGAGACACCGGGGAGCTGTTTTTT.

The chain employs TRBV28 and TRBJ1-4; TRBD1 agrees at 7 bases. In germline, CDR1 is MDHEN, CDR2 SYDVKM. V gave up 8 bases and J gave up 5 bases; unmatched junction bases: 8. CDR3 length equals 14 residues. The CDR3 sequence is CASEGGLPNEKLFF. In nucleotides, the CDR3 is TGTGCCAGCGAAGGGGGCCTTCCCAATGAAAAACTGTTTTTT.

The chain recombines TRBV14 with TRBJ1-2; no definite D call. The germline V gene encodes CDR1 SGHDN and CDR2 FVKESK. The CDR3 loop spans 14 amino acids. V lost 5 bases, J lost 4 bases, and 14 bases lay in between. CDR3: CASSLQRGIYGYTF. The CDR3 bases are TGTGCCAGCAGCTTGCAACGGGGAATCTATGGCTACACCTTC.